One sample yielded the 5 T cell receptor beta chains listed below, sequenced in a study of OX40 agonist ivuxolimab in advanced cancers. Method: immunoSEQ multiplex PCR; TCRdb's copy keeps in-frame clones and lacks some. The sample lists about 93,000 clones; 90% to 95% were seen once. The sequencing here drew on CD4+ or CD8+ T cells sorted from blood, taken in a trial of the OX40 agonist ivuxolimab. The receptor source for this set is an adult with an advanced solid tumor such as melanoma, head and neck, liver or kidney cancer.

This clone has a handful of counts. The CDR3: CASSQGFSSDIQYF. The CDR3 DNA sequence: TGTGCCAGCAGCCAAGGTTTTTCTTCGGACATTCAGTACTTC. V and J are TRBV4-2 and TRBJ2-4; unclear D gene. V was pared by 1 base and J by 8 bases, with 12 bases between. The germline V gene encodes CDR1 LGHNA and CDR2 YNFKEQ. CDR3 size: 14 residues.

The V and J genes are TRBV19 and TRBJ2-5, with D perhaps TRBD1 (6 bases). The germline CDR1 and CDR2 sequences are LNHDA and SQIVND (reference sequence). This CDR3 has 15 amino acids. V was shortened by 5 bases and J by 0 bases, with 13 bases between the two germline ends. This CDR3 is CASSATGQNQETQYF. In DNA form, the CDR3 reads TGTGCCAGTAGTGCCACCGGACAGAACCAAGAGACCCAGTACTTC.

This rearrangement joins TRBV5-4 to TRBJ1-2, with D hard to call. CDR1 is SGHNT, CDR2 YYREEE, per germline (reference sequence). There are 14 residues in the CDR3. Trimming removed 4 bases at V and 2 bases at J, with 12 bases between. The CDR3 sequence: CASSVSQANYGYTF. CDR3 bases: TGTGCCAGCAGCGTTAGCCAGGCAAACTATGGCTACACCTTC.

The chain uses TRBV27 and TRBJ1-5, with a tentative D call TRBD1 (5 bases). There are 13 residues in the CDR3. The germline V gene encodes CDR1 MNHEY and CDR2 SMNVEV (reference sequence). V was cut by 5 bases and J by 5 bases, with 10 bases left in between. The DNA of the CDR3 is TGTGCCAGCAGTAAGGACACTTATCAGCCCCAGCATTTT. Residues: CASSKDTYQPQHF.

V is TRBV30 and J is TRBJ2-7, with D hard to call. CDR3 size: 12 residues. Trimming cost V 3 bases and J 7 bases, with 13 bases left between them. From germline, CDR1 is GTSNPN and CDR2 SVGIG (reference sequence). The CDR3 DNA sequence: TGTGCCTGGAGAGCCATCCATTATGAGCAGTACTTC. The encoded protein is CAWRAIHYEQYF.